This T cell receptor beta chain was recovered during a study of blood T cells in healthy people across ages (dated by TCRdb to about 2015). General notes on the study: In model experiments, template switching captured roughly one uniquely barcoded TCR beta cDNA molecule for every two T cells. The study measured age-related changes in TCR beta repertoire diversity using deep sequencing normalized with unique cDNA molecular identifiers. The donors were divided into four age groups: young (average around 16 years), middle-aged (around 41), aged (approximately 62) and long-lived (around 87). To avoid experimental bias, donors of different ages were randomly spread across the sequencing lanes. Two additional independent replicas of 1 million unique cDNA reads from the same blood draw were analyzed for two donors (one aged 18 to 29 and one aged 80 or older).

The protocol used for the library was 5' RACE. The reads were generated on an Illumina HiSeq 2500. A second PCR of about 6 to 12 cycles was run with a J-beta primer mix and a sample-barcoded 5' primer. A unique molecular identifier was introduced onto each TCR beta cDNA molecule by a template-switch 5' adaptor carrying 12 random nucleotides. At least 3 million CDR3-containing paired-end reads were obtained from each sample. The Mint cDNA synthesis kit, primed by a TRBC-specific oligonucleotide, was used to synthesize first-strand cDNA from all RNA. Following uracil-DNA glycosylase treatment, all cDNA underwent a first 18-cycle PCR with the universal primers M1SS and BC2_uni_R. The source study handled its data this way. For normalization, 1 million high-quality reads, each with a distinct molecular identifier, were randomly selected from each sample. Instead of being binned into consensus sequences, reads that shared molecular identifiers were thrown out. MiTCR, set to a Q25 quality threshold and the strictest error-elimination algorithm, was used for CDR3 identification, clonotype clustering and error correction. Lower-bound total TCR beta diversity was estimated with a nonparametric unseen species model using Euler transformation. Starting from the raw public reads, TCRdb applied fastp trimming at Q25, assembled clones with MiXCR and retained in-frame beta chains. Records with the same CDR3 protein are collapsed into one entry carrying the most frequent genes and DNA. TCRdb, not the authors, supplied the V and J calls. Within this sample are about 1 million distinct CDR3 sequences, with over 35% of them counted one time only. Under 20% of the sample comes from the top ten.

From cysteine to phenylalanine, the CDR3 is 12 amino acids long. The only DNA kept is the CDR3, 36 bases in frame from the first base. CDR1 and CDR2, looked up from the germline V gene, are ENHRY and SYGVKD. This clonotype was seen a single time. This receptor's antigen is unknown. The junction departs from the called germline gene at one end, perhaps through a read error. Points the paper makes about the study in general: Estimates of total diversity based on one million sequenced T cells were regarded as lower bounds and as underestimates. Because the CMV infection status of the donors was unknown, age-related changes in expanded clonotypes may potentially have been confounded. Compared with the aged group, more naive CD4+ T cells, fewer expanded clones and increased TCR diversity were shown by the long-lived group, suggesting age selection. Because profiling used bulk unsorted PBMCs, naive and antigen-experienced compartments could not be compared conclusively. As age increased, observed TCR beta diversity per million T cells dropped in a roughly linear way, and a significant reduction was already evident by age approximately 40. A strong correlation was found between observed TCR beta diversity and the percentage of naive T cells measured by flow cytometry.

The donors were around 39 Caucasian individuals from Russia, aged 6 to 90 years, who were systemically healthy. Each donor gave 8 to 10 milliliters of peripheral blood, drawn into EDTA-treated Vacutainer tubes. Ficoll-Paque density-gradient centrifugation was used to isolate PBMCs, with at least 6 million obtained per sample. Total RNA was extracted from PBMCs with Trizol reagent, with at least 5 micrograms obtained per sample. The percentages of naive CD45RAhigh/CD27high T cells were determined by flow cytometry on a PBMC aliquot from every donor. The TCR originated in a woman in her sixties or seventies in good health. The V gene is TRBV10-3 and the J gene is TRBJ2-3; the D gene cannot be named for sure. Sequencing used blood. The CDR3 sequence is CAFSERTDTQYF. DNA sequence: TGTGCCTTCAGTGAGAGGACAGATACGCAGTATTTT.